Sequencing of this T cell receptor (beta chain) was carried out in a study of blood T cell repertoires in COVID-19. This CDR3 region has 14 residues. From germline, CDR1 is SEHNR and CDR2 FQNEAQ (reference sequence). The ends lost 3 bases at V and 8 bases at J; junction bases unmatched: 6. Repertoires were generated with immunoSEQ multiplex PCR, while TCRdb's copy carries only in-frame clones and drops some. The table shows about 120,000 clones, with about 83% occurring only once. Sample: peripheral blood. The source is a man aged 65-85 years with acute or convalescent COVID-19. The genes are TRBV7-9 and TRBJ2-2, with 7 nucleotides matching TRBD1. The chain's CDR3 is CASSFNRGTGELFF. The CDR3 DNA is TGTGCCAGCAGCTTTAACAGGGGCACGGGGGAGCTGTTTTTT.